A single sample is the source of the 5 T cell receptor beta chains below, sequenced in a study of blood T cell repertoires in COVID-19. Measured with immunoSEQ multiplex PCR; TCRdb has only the in-frame clones, and not every one. Of roughly 670,000 clones listed, more than 80% are singletons. The specimen sequenced was peripheral blood. The receptors derive from a young woman with acute or convalescent COVID-19.

The rearrangement joins TRBV19 to TRBJ2-3; 7 nucleotides line up with TRBD2. The CDR3 totals 14 residues. The V gene's germline CDR1 is LNHDA and CDR2 SQIVND (reference sequence). V dropped 5 bases and J dropped 2; count of bases not matched to a gene: 4. CDR3 sequence reads: CASSWGGDTDTQYF. Here the CDR3 DNA reads TGTGCCAGTAGTTGGGGGGGGGACACAGATACGCAGTATTTT.

This sequence joins TRBV9 and TRBJ2-7; TRBD1 might be the D (5 bases). The CDR3 consists of 17 residues. Looked up from germline, CDR1 is SGDLS and CDR2 is YYNGEE. V shed 4 bases and J shed 3 bases, with 23 bases lying between them. The CDR3 region is CASSQTTGGAHDYEQYF. The DNA for the CDR3 is TGTGCCAGCAGCCAAACAACAGGTGGTGCACATGACTACGAGCAGTACTTC.

The chain recombines TRBV5-1 with TRBJ2-7, with D perhaps matching TRBD1 (6 bases). Deletions cut 4 bases from V and 2 bases from J, with 10 bases between. This CDR3 region has 13 residues. Germline loops: CDR1 SGHRS, CDR2 YFSETQ. The DNA for the CDR3 is TGCGCCAGCAGCCACGGACAGACCTACGAGCAGTACTTC. It encodes CASSHGQTYEQYF.

The chain is built from TRBV7-2 and TRBJ1-2; D might be TRBD1 (6 bases). The germline V and J ends were trimmed by 5 bases and 8 bases, with 18 bases remaining between them. CDR1 SGHTA and CDR2 FQGNSA come from the germline V gene. CDR3 length: 14 residues. CDR3 region: CASSPTFTGNGYTF. For the CDR3, the DNA is TGTGCCAGCAGCCCTACATTTACAGGGAACGGCTACACCTTC.

The J gene is TRBJ1-6, the V gene TRBV2; D is undetermined. Trimming left V 4 bases short and J 12 bases short, with 7 bases between. The CDR3 is 11 residues long. Per the germline V gene, CDR1 is SNHLY and CDR2 is FYNNEI. CDR3 region: CASSGDGPLHF. CDR3 DNA sequence: TGTGCCAGCAGTGGAGATGGACCCCTCCACTTT.